A selection of T cell receptor beta chains follows, all from one sample in a study of a mutant IDH1 vaccine in newly diagnosed glioma. Using immunoSEQ multiplex PCR, the repertoire was profiled, and TCRdb retains in-frame clones only, with some absent. The sample has about 92,000 clones, about 83% seen once. The sequencing used PBMCs, collected from a glioma patient treated with radiotherapy, temozolomide or both. These receptors were obtained from a woman between 45 and 60 years old with glioma. Both conserved end residues are part of each CDR3. A D gene is named only where the DNA matches it firmly. Expanded clones get a size class; other rows say once, few or many, or leave the size out.

V	J	D	size	DNA	CDR3
TRBV4-2	TRBJ2-7	-	-	TGTGCCAGCAGCCAATTTTACTACGGTGGGGCCTACGAGCAGTACTTC	CASSQFYYGGAYEQYF
TRBV27	TRBJ1-1	-	-	TGTGCCAGCAGTTTATTGGGGGGTGAAGCTTTCTTT	CASSLLGGEAFF
TRBV29-1	TRBJ2-1	TRBD2	-	TGCAGCGTTGCGGCTAGCGGGGGGGCCATTGAGCAGTTCTTC	CSVAASGGAIEQFF
TRBV6-4	TRBJ2-3	TRBD2	-	TGTGCCAGCAGTGACGGGGCTAGCGGGGGCGGTACGCAGTATTTT	CASSDGASGGGTQYF
TRBV11-2	TRBJ1-4	-	-	TGTGCCAGCACCTCTAGTACTGGGAATGAAAAACTGTTTTTT	CASTSSTGNEKLFF
TRBV7-9	TRBJ2-3	TRBD2	-	TGTGCCAGCCCGCCGGGCGGGGGGCTTAGGAGGGATACGCAGTATTTT	CASPPGGGLRRDTQYF
TRBV5-5	TRBJ1-3	TRBD1	-	TGTGCCAGCAGCACAGCAGGGACAGGGGGAAACACCATATATTTT	CASSTAGTGGNTIYF
TRBV4-3	TRBJ1-1	-	-	TGCGCCAGCAGCCAAGAATACGCTTTAATGAACACTGAAGCTTTCTTT	CASSQEYALMNTEAFF
TRBV5-4	TRBJ2-5	-	once	TGTGCCAGCAGGTTGGGGATAGGGACGGTAAAAGAGACCCAGTACTTC	CASRLGIGTVKETQYF
TRBV4-1	TRBJ2-5	TRBD1	-	TGCGCCAGCAGCCAAACCGGGACAGGGTCCGAGACCCAGTACTTC	CASSQTGTGSETQYF
TRBV19	TRBJ1-5	-	-	TGTGCCAGTAGTATCGGGGGGGCGAGTAGTCAGCCCCAGCATTTT	CASSIGGASSQPQHF
TRBV6-5	TRBJ1-6	-	-	TGTGCCAGCAGGAACTATAATTCACCCCTCCACTTT	CASRNYNSPLHF
TRBV6-5	TRBJ1-2	TRBD1	-	TGTGCCACCCAGAACCCAGGGGGCTTTGGCTACACCTTC	CATQNPGGFGYTF
TRBV19	TRBJ1-1	-	-	TGTGCCAGTAGTTTCTACAGGAACACTGAAGCTTTCTTT	CASSFYRNTEAFF
TRBV19	TRBJ1-2	TRBD1	-	TGTGCCAGTAGTATCAAGAGGACAGGAGGGTTGGATGGCTACACCTTC	CASSIKRTGGLDGYTF
TRBV5-1	TRBJ1-4	-	-	TGCGCCAGCCCTTATCAGGTTCCTTCGGTTTCGCCTGAAAAACTGTTTTTT	CASPYQVPSVSPEKLFF
TRBV7-9	TRBJ1-6	-	-	TGTGCCAGCAGCTTACACGGTGTTCAAAATAATTCACCCCTCCACTTT	CASSLHGVQNNSPLHF
TRBV10-1	TRBJ2-3	-	-	TGCGCCAGCAGTGCCGGGGCAGATACGCAGTATTTT	CASSAGADTQYF
TRBV9	TRBJ2-3	-	-	TGTGCCAGCAGCGCTCGCGGGGCTAGCACAGATACGCAGTATTTT	CASSARGASTDTQYF
TRBV5-1	TRBJ2-7	-	-	TGCGCCAGCAGCGAAGGGGCCCCCTACGAGCAGTACTTC	CASSEGAPYEQYF
TRBV11-2	TRBJ2-7	TRBD2	-	TGTGCCAGCAGCTTAGAGTCTAGCGGAATCTACGAGCAGTACTTC	CASSLESSGIYEQYF
TRBV10-1	TRBJ2-7	-	-	TGCGCCAGCAGTGAGTCATGGAGCGAGCAGTACTTC	CASSESWSEQYF
TRBV5-1	TRBJ1-4	-	-	TGCGCCAGCAGCCCGGAGGGTAGTCCAGGAAAACTGTTTTTT	CASSPEGSPGKLFF
TRBV5-5	TRBJ1-2	TRBD1	-	TGTGCCAGCAGGCCCAGGACAGGGGCTAACTATGGCTACACCTTC	CASRPRTGANYGYTF
TRBV2	TRBJ2-6	-	once	TGTGCCAGCAGTGGGGACGGAGCTGGGGCCAACGTCCTGACTTTC	CASSGDGAGANVLTF
TRBV4-1	TRBJ2-7	TRBD2	-	TGCGCCAGCAGCCAGCTGATCCACGGACTAGCTTACGAGCAGTACTTC	CASSQLIHGLAYEQYF
TRBV28	TRBJ1-2	-	-	TGTGCCAGCAGTTTGTCCGGGACCCATACCGGCTATGGCTACACCTTC	CASSLSGTHTGYGYTF
TRBV25-1	TRBJ1-4	-	few	TGTGCCAGTGGCATTGCGGGGACTAATGAAAAACTGTTTTTT	CASGIAGTNEKLFF
TRBV6-1	TRBJ1-1	-	-	TGTGCCAGCAGTGGGAGCAACAGGGTCGGGAACACTGAAGCTTTCTTT	CASSGSNRVGNTEAFF
TRBV18	TRBJ1-6	-	few	TGTGCCAGCTCTGACGGCACACCGAATAATTCACCCCTCCACTTT	CASSDGTPNNSPLHF
TRBV27	TRBJ2-3	-	-	TGTGCCAGCAGAAGGGGGGGTGCCAGAGGCACAGATACGCAGTATTTT	CASRRGGARGTDTQYF
TRBV7-2	TRBJ2-1	-	-	TGTGCCAGCAGCTTAGCTCCCCCGAGCAATGAGCAGTTCTTC	CASSLAPPSNEQFF
TRBV12-5	TRBJ1-2	-	-	TGTGCTAGTGGTTTGGCGACAGGAGGGGGCTATGGCTACACCTTC	CASGLATGGGYGYTF
TRBV19	TRBJ1-1	-	few	TGTGCCAGTAGTGACAGACCGTTCACTGAAGCTTTCTTT	CASSDRPFTEAFF
TRBV6-5	TRBJ2-7	TRBD1	-	TGTGCCAGCAGTGCCCCGGGACAGGGTCACTACGAGCAGTACTTC	CASSAPGQGHYEQYF
TRBV18	TRBJ1-4	-	-	TGTGCCAGCTCACCACGGCAGGATTTTGGAGTCGGTGAAAAACTGTTTTTT	CASSPRQDFGVGEKLFF
TRBV6-1	TRBJ2-5	-	-	TGTGCCAGCAAACAGGGTGCGGAGACCCAGTACTTC	CASKQGAETQYF
TRBV6-1	TRBJ1-2	-	-	TGTGCCAGCAGACAGGACTATGGCTACACCTTC	CASRQDYGYTF
TRBV27	TRBJ1-1	-	-	TGTGCCAGCAGTTTCTCTTCCGGGAAAGCTTTCTTT	CASSFSSGKAFF
TRBV2	TRBJ2-3	TRBD2	-	TGTGCCAGCAGAATTAGCGGGGGACGCACAGATACGCAGTATTTT	CASRISGGRTDTQYF
TRBV5-1	TRBJ2-3	TRBD2	-	TGCGCCAGCAGCTTGGCCAGGACTAGCGGGACTAGCACAGATACGCAGTATTTT	CASSLARTSGTSTDTQYF
TRBV5-6	TRBJ2-3	TRBD2	-	TGTGCCAGCAGCCCGGTCCCGGGACTATACACAGATACGCAGTATTTT	CASSPVPGLYTDTQYF
TRBV6-4	TRBJ1-1	-	few	TGTGCCAGCAGTGACTCTGGTAGAGCTTTCTTT	CASSDSGRAFF
TRBV14	TRBJ1-1	-	-	TGTGCCAGCAGCCAAGTCGACAGATTTAGCTCTGAAGCTTTCTTT	CASSQVDRFSSEAFF
TRBV7-9	TRBJ2-2	-	-	TGTGCCAGCAGCTTAGGGACATCCACCGGGGAGCTGTTTTTT	CASSLGTSTGELFF
TRBV7-8	TRBJ1-5	-	-	TGTGCCAGCAGCCCCAGGGGACGGCAGGGTAATCAGCCCCAGCATTTT	CASSPRGRQGNQPQHF
TRBV30	TRBJ2-2	-	-	TGTGCCTGGAGTGCGGAGGGCGGGGAGCTGTTTTTT	CAWSAEGGELFF
TRBV10-3	TRBJ1-5	-	once	TGTGCCATCAGTGAAGACGTCAACCGGCCCCAGCATTTT	CAISEDVNRPQHF
TRBV5-6	TRBJ1-5	-	-	TGTGCCAGCAGTAGGGGAGGGATTGGGCAGCCCCAGCATTTT	CASSRGGIGQPQHF
TRBV9	TRBJ1-1	-	-	TGTGCCAGCACCCCCCTTGGACGGGTGAACACTGAAGCTTTCTTT	CASTPLGRVNTEAFF
TRBV2	TRBJ1-5	-	-	TGTGCCAGCAGTGAAGGGAGGGTTAGCAATCAGCCCCAGCATTTT	CASSEGRVSNQPQHF
TRBV20-1	TRBJ2-5	-	-	TGCAGTGCCGGGGGGCCGGAGACCCAGTACTTC	CSAGGPETQYF
TRBV5-1	TRBJ2-1	-	few	TGCGCCAGCAGTTTTGACCCAAAGGATGAGCAGTTCTTC	CASSFDPKDEQFF
TRBV7-2	TRBJ1-2	-	-	TGTGCCAGCAGCTTAAGGGACGGACCCTATGGCTACACCTTC	CASSLRDGPYGYTF
TRBV27	TRBJ2-1	-	-	TGTGCCAGCAGTTTAAGGCTACCCCTATACAATGAGCAGTTCTTC	CASSLRLPLYNEQFF
TRBV6-5	TRBJ1-6	TRBD1	-	TGTGCCAGCAGTTACGGGACAGATTCACCCCTCCACTTT	CASSYGTDSPLHF
TRBV4-2	TRBJ1-5	-	-	TGTGCCAGCAGCCCAGGGACGGCCCAAGCGGGTCAGCCCCAGCATTTT	CASSPGTAQAGQPQHF
TRBV5-1	TRBJ2-3	-	-	TGCGCCAGCTCTTTAGGCAGATACACAGATACGCAGTATTTT	CASSLGRYTDTQYF
TRBV5-1	TRBJ1-1	-	once	TGCGCCAGCAGCTTGGAGGGCCGGGCGCGGGGGACTGAAGCTTTCTTT	CASSLEGRARGTEAFF